These 15 T cell receptor beta chains share one sample of origin, sequenced in a study of tumor-infiltrating lymphocytes in primary liver carcinoma. The authors made TCR beta cDNA from approximately 490 ng total RNA with a constant-region primer. Three-round nested multiplex PCR performed with slightly modified ARM-PCR produced the TCR beta libraries. The first two PCR rounds, around 10 cycles each, used TRBV1-TRBV30 forward primers and a C-beta reverse primer. Each CDR3 protein is one row after TCRdb ran MiXCR on the multiplex PCR reads. The sample carries about 310,000 distinct CDR3 sequences, approximately 58% recorded once. Germline DNA was also extracted, with blood RNA taken from unsorted whole blood. Input material: peripheral blood. These receptors all stem from a woman in her thirties with primary liver carcinoma and hepatitis B virus infection.

The chain has TRBV4-1 and TRBJ2-2; D not certain. The CDR3 runs to 16 residues. Trimming took off 7 bases at V and 2 bases at J, with 17 bases between the two ends. Looked up from germline, CDR1 is MGHRA and CDR2 is YSYEKL. The CDR3: CASNQARLENTGELFF. CDR3 coding DNA: TGCGCCAGCAACCAGGCCCGACTGGAAAACACCGGGGAGCTGTTTTTT.

Regarding this clonotype: A clone one base away is much larger, so this may be a read error. The rearrangement uses TRBV12-3 or TRBV12-4 and TRBJ2-2; the D gene is possibly TRBD1 (6 bases). The CDR3 is made up of 14 amino acids. For the CDR3, the DNA is TGTGTCAGCAGGGGACGGGTTCAAGCCGGGGAGCTGTTTTTT. Its translation: CVSRGRVQAGELFF.

The chain is built from TRBV4-1 and TRBJ2-5; 8 nucleotides agree with TRBD1. V lost 6 bases and J lost 4; bases outside the gene matches: 10. The V gene's germline CDR1 is MGHRA and CDR2 YSYEKL. This CDR3 is built from 15 residues. CDR3 sequence reads: CASSQVPGQGETQYF. In DNA form, the CDR3 reads TGCGCCAGCAGTCAGGTGCCCGGACAGGGAGAGACCCAGTACTTC.

Concerning this clonotype itself: A read error may be the cause here, since a much bigger clone is one base away. The chain links TRBV6-2 or TRBV6-3 to TRBJ2-5; 13 positions agree with TRBD2. Per the germline V gene, CDR1 is MNHEY and CDR2 is SVGEGT. The V and J ends lost 8 bases and 7 bases, in that order; junction bases with no gene match: 7. The CDR3 length is 14 residues. The CDR3 DNA sequence: TGTGCCAGCTGTTGGACTAGCGGGAGCAGGACCCAGTACTTC. Residues: CASCWTSGSRTQYF.

This chain joins TRBV7-9 and TRBJ2-3, with D possibly being TRBD2 (6 bases). Germline values: CDR1 SEHNR, CDR2 FQNEAQ (reference sequence). V lost 6 bases and J lost 7, with 14 bases in between. CDR3 size: 13 residues. The CDR3 sequence is CASRQAGGNTQYF. Here the CDR3 DNA reads TGTGCCAGCAGGCAAGCCGGGGGAAATACGCAGTATTTT.

This clonotype was picked up many times. CDR3 DNA sequence: TGTGCCAGCAGCTTTGGTAAGGGACGGCCGATCTACGAGCAGTACTTC. Translation: CASSFGKGRPIYEQYF. The chain is built from TRBV5-6 and TRBJ2-7; D might be TRBD1 or TRBD2, each matching 5 bases. The CDR3 sequence is 16 residues long. Trimming removed 2 bases at V and 3 bases at J, with 18 bases between. In germline, CDR1 is SGHDT, CDR2 YYEEEE.

This clonotype has ten or more counts. As DNA, the CDR3 is TGTGCCAGCAGTGAATTCCTGGCGGGAGGGATCACAGATACGCAGTATTTT. Protein sequence: CASSEFLAGGITDTQYF. The chain has TRBV6-1 and TRBJ2-3; 9 bases fit TRBD2. This CDR3 region has 17 residues. V was pared by 2 bases and J by 2 bases, with 8 bases of the junction left unmatched. The germline V gene has CDR1 MNHNS and CDR2 SASEGT.

The J gene is TRBJ2-7, the V gene TRBV28; the match to TRBD2 covers 11 bases. The CDR3 loop spans 15 amino acids. Trimming at V came to 4 bases and at J to 3 bases, leaving 5 bases not matched to a gene. Germline CDR1 reads MDHEN; CDR2 reads SYDVKM. In nucleotides, the CDR3 is TGTGCCAGCAGTTCCGGGACTAGCGGTTTCTACGAGCAGTACTTC. It specifies CASSSGTSGFYEQYF.

In its sample, this clonotype was seen many times. The J gene is TRBJ2-5, the V gene TRBV11-2; TRBD2 agrees at 8 bases. Looked up from germline, CDR1 is SGHAT and CDR2 is FQNNGV. V was pared by 4 bases and J by 4 bases, with 8 bases of the junction left unmatched. The CDR3 is made up of 15 amino acids. For the CDR3, the DNA is TGTGCCAGCAGCTCAGCGGGAGAGGGTATAGAGACCCAGTACTTC. It specifies CASSSAGEGIETQYF. The full variable domain, rest sourced from reference TRBV11-2 and TRBJ2-5, is EAGVAQSPRYKIIEKRQSVAFWCNPISGHATLYWYQQILGQGPKLLIQFQNNGVVDDSQLPKDRFSAERLKGVDSTLKIQPAKLEDSAVYLCASSSAGEGIETQYFGPGTRLLVL.

A word on this clonotype: A read error may explain this, as a much larger clone is one base away. The V and J genes are TRBV29-1 and TRBJ1-1, with D possibly TRBD1 on 5 matching bases. The V gene lost 6 bases and the J gene lost 1 base, with 24 bases spanning the gap. Germline V gene lookup returns CDR1 SQVTM and CDR2 ANQGSEA. This CDR3 contains 17 residues. The CDR3 loop is CSVAPSRGEGSNTEAFF. CDR3 DNA: TGCAGCGTAGCTCCTTCAAGGGGCGAGGGATCGAACACTGAAGCTTTCTTT.

This clonotype has a handful of counts. This rearrangement joins TRBV24-1 to TRBJ2-1, with 8 bases lining up with TRBD1. V shed 4 bases and J 4 bases; nucleotides not matched to a gene: 5. CDR1 is KGHDR, CDR2 SFDVKD, per germline. CDR3 length equals 15 residues. The CDR3 region is CATSESGGAYNEQFF. In nucleotides, the CDR3 is TGTGCCACCAGTGAGTCAGGGGGCGCGTACAATGAGCAGTTCTTC.

Turning to this clonotype: At one end the junction does not follow the germline gene, possibly because of a read error. The chain combines TRBV6-5 with TRBJ2-5, with a possible D match to TRBD2 (6 bases). Germline V lookup: CDR1 MNHEY, CDR2 SVGAGI. The CDR3 loop spans 14 amino acids. In nucleotides, the CDR3 is TGTGCCAGCACCCCCACGGGAGCCGAAGAGGCCCAGTACTTC. It encodes CASTPTGAEEAQYF.

The CDR3 region has the DNA TGTGCCATCAGTGTGAGAGGGGCAGGGACAGGGACGTATGGCTACACCTTC. Translation gives CAISVRGAGTGTYGYTF. The chain recombines TRBV10-3 with TRBJ1-2; 9 nucleotides line up with TRBD1. V was pared by 4 bases and J by 5 bases, with 14 bases of the junction left unmatched. CDR3 length equals 17 residues. The germline CDR1 and CDR2 sequences are ENHRY and SYGVKD.

Remarks on this clonotype: The conserved closing phenylalanine or tryptophan is absent in this CDR3, likely reflecting a read error. The CDR3 sequence: CASSLGLQIDYEQYL. For the CDR3, the DNA is TGTGCCAGCAGCTTGGGGCTACAGATCGACTACGAGCAGTACCTC. The rearrangement links TRBV5-4 to TRBJ2-7; D remains unclear. The CDR3 loop spans 15 amino acids. V was pared by 0 bases and J by 3 bases, with 13 bases between. In germline, CDR1 is SGHNT, CDR2 YYREEE (reference sequence).

This clonotype was detected only a few times. This rearrangement joins TRBV6-1 to TRBJ2-3, with D maybe TRBD2 (6 bases). CDR3 length equals 13 residues. V lost 5 bases and J 6 bases, leaving 12 bases between the germline ends. The germline CDR1 and CDR2 sequences are MNHNS and SASEGT. The CDR3 protein is CASSHGGRDTQYF. As DNA, the CDR3 is TGTGCCAGCAGTCATGGGGGGAGGGATACGCAGTATTTT.